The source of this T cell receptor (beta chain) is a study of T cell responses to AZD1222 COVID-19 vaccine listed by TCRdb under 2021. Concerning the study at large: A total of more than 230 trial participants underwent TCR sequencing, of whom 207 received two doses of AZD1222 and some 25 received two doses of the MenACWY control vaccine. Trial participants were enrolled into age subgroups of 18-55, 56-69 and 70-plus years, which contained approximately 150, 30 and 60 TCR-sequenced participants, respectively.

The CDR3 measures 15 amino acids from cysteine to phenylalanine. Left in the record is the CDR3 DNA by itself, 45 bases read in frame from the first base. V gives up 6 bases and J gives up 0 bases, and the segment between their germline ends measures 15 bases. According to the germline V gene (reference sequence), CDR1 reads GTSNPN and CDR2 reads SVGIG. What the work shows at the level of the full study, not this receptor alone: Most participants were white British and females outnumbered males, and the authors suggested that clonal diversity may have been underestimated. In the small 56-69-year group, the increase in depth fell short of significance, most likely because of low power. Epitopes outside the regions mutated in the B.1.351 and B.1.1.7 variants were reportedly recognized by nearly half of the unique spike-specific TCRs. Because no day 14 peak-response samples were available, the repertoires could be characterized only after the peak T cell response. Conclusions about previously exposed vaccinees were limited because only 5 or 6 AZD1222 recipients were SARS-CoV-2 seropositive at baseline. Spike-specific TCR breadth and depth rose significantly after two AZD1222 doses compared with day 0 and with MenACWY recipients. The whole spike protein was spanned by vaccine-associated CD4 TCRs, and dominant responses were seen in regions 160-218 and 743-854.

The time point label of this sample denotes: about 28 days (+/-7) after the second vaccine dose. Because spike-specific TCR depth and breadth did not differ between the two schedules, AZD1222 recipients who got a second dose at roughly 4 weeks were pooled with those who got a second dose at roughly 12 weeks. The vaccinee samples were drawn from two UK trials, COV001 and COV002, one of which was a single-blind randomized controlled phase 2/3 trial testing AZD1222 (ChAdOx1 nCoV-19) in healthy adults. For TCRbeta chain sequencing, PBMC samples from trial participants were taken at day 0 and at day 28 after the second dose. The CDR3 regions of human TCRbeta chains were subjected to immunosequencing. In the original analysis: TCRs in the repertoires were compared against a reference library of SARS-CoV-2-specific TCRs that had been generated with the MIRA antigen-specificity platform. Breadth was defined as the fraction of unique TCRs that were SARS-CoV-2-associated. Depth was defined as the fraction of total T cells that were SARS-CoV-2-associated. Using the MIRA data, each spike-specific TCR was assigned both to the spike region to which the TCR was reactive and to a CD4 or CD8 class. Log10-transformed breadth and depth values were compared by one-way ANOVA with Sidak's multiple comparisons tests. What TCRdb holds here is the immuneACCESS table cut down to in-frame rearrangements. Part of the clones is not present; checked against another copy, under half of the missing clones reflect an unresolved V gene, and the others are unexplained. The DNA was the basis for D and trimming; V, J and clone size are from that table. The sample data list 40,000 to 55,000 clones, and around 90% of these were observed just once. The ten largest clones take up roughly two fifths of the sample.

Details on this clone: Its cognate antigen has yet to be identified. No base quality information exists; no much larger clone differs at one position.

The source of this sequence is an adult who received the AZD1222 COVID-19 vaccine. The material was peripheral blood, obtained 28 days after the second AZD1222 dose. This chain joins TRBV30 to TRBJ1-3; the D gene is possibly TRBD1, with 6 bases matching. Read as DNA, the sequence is TGTGCCTGTCCCTGGGGCAGGGGCTCTGGAAACACCATATATTTT. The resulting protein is CACPWGRGSGNTIYF.